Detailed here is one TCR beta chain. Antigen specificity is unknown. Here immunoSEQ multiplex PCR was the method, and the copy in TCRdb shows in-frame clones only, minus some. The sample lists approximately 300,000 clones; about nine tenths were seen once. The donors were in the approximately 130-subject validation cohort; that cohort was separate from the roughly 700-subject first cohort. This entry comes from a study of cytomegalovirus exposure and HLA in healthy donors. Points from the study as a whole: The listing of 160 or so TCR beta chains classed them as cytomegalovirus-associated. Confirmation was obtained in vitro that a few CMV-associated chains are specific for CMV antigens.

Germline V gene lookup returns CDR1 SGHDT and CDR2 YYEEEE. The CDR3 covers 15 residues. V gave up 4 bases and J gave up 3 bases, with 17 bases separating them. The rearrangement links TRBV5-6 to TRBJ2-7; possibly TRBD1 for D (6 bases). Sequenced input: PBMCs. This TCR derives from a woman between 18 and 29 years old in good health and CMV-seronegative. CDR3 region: CASSHRSRGHYEQYF. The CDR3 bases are TGTGCCAGCAGCCATAGATCACGGGGACACTACGAGCAGTACTTC.